This T cell receptor (beta chain) derives from a study of T-cell memory formation after mild COVID-19. This clonotype was counted between two and nine times. Trimming cost V 5 bases and J 7 bases, with 11 bases left between them. The CDR3 contains 12 residues. Germline-derived CDR1 and CDR2 are LNHDA and SQIVND (reference sequence). Via MiXCR, TCRdb re-called the 5' RACE reads, giving one row per CDR3 protein. The sample records about 360,000 distinct CDR3 sequences, roughly 14% being singletons. The J gene is TRBJ1-1, the V gene TRBV19; D unresolved. This clonotype originated in a man aged 18-30 years who had mild COVID-19 (a few samples of this study predate the infection). Cell type and time point are not known. The specimen was PBMCs or a T cell subset sorted from them (not recorded which). The CDR3 DNA follows: TGTGCCAGTAGTCCCGGACGGCTTGAAGCTTTCTTT. Translating gives CASSPGRLEAFF.